This T cell receptor (beta chain) was captured by sequencing in a study of coeliac disease. Study outcomes and limitations: TRB repertoires were largely private, with most amino acid sequences found in only one sample. Active celiac intraepithelial and lamina propria samples had lower TRB and TRG clonality than control samples. The authors judged this method unsuitable for unbiased gliadin-specific T cell detection.

Assay used: immunoSEQ multiplex PCR; TCRdb lists only in-frame clones, some missing. Of thousands of clones in the sample, approximately 66% are singletons; the top ten hold more than 12%. Details on this clone: The antigen remains undetermined.

Germline values: CDR1 SGHAT, CDR2 FQNNGV. V gave up 0 bases and J gave up 4 bases, with 10 bases separating them. This CDR3 is 15 amino acids long. Sequencing input: intraepithelial lymphocytes from the gut. V is TRBV11-2 and J is TRBJ1-5; weak D call: TRBD1 (5 bases). This clonotype was obtained from a woman aged 18-35 years with active celiac disease. As DNA, the CDR3 is TGTGCCAGCAGCTTAGAGGGGCGGCGAAATCAGCCCCAGCATTTT. Translating it yields CASSLEGRRNQPQHF.